The 22 T cell receptor beta chains below come from one sample, sequenced in a study of molecular identifiers for immune sequencing clone quantification (dated by TCRdb to 2016 to 2019). The library was prepared using PCR. The data were produced on an Illumina HiSeq 4000. Starting from the raw public reads, TCRdb applied fastp trimming at Q25, assembled clones with MiXCR and retained in-frame beta chains. When rows share a CDR3 protein, they turn into one entry using the most common DNA and genes. This sample lists about 640,000 distinct CDR3 sequences; just under 20% were detected once. The ten top clones hold roughly 0.83% of the sample. The material sequenced was naive CD8+ T cells from blood, with Jurkat cell RNA spiked in. Explained via the paper, the cell subset or site label denotes: FACS-sorted CD8+CD4-CCR7+CD45RA+ naive T cells. All receptors derive from a human donor in good health. Some libraries in this study had Jurkat cell RNA spiked in.

This sequence joins TRBV4-3 and TRBJ2-7; D may be TRBD2 (5 bases). CDR3 length: 15 residues. V gave up 0 bases and J gave up 2 bases, with 11 bases separating them. From germline, CDR1 is LGHNA and CDR2 YSLEER. The CDR3 DNA follows: TGCGCCAGCAGCCAAGATTTTAACGGGGCCTACGAGCAGTACTTC. Amino acid sequence: CASSQDFNGAYEQYF.

Points on this clonotype: The germline gene is not matched at one end of the junction; a read error may be the cause. The V gene is TRBV6-5, the J gene TRBJ2-1; D remains unclear. Germline V gene sequence: CDR1 MNHEY, CDR2 SVGAGI. The CDR3 consists of 20 residues. The DNA of the CDR3 is TGTGCCAGCAGTTATAGATGGCGGACCGAGTCGGCCCCGTTGCGGAATGTGCAGTTCTTC. Residues: CASSYRWRTESAPLRNVQFF.

This clonotype was counted between two and nine times. This CDR3 reads CASSRDRGWNMNTEAFF. For the CDR3, the DNA is TGTGCCAGCAGTCGGGACAGGGGGTGGAACATGAACACTGAAGCTTTCTTT. The chain couples TRBV5-6 to TRBJ1-1; TRBD1 aligns across 11 bases. Unmatched junction bases numbered 9, after V lost 5 bases and J lost 0 bases. The CDR3 loop spans 17 amino acids. CDR1 SGHDT and CDR2 YYEEEE come from the germline V gene. The entire variable domain, with the rest obtained from reference TRBV5-6 and TRBJ1-1, is as follows: DAGVTQSPTHLIKTRGQQVTLRCSPKSGHDTVSWYQQALGQGPQFIFQYYEEEERQRGNFPDRFSGHQFPNYSSELNVNALLLGDSALYLCASSRDRGWNMNTEAFFGQGTRLTVV.

The J gene is TRBJ1-3, the V gene TRBV10-3; the match to TRBD1 covers 8 bases. The CDR3 has 15 residues. Germline V gene data show CDR1 as ENHRY and CDR2 as SYGVKD. After removal of 10 bases from V and 4 bases from J, the junction contained 12 bases not matched to a gene. For the CDR3, the DNA is TGTGCCACCGGCGCAGGGGGCGCGGAAGGAAACACCATATATTTT. As protein: CATGAGGAEGNTIYF.

Remarks on this clonotype: This may arise from a read error, as a much more abundant clone is one base away. The chain uses TRBV19 and TRBJ2-5; a possible D gene is TRBD2 (6 bases). The germline gives CDR1 LNHDA, CDR2 SQIVND (reference sequence). The CDR3 totals 13 residues. The chain's CDR3 is CASRGKFQETLYF. CDR3 DNA sequence: TGTGCCTCGCGGGGAAAGTTCCAAGAGACCCTGTACTTC. The whole variable domain, remainder taken from reference TRBV19 and TRBJ2-5, is DGGITQSPKYLFRKEGQNVTLSCEQNLNHDAMYWYRQDPGQGLRLIYYSQIVNDFQKGDIAEGYSVSREKKESFPLTVTSAQKNPTAFYLCASRGKFQETLYFGPGTRLLVL.

This clonotype came up many times. The chain uses TRBV10-3 and TRBJ1-4; D is possibly TRBD1 (5 bases). The CDR3 loop spans 14 amino acids. Germline CDR1 and CDR2: ENHRY and SYGVKD. Deletions cut 3 bases from V and 5 bases from J, with 10 bases between. CDR3 sequence: CAISDEGWNEKLFF. Here the CDR3 DNA reads TGTGCCATCAGTGACGAGGGGTGGAATGAAAAACTGTTTTTT.

In this sample, this clonotype turned up many times. This chain links TRBV5-5 with TRBJ1-1; 7 positions agree with TRBD1. Germline V CDR1 and CDR2: SGHKS, YYEKEE (reference sequence). The ends lost 4 bases at V and 3 bases at J; junction bases unmatched: 3. The CDR3 is made up of 13 amino acids. Here the CDR3 DNA reads TGTGCCAGCAGCAAGGGACAGCACACTGAAGCTTTCTTT. Translating gives CASSKGQHTEAFF.

The rearrangement uses TRBV7-9 and TRBJ2-1, with a weak D call TRBD2 (5 bases). Between the trimmed V and J ends, which lost 3 bases and 0 bases, there was a span of 18 bases. The CDR3 covers 18 residues. From germline, CDR1 is SEHNR and CDR2 FQNEAQ (reference sequence). CDR3 protein: CASSFPDDEGSSYNEQFF. The CDR3 DNA reads as TGTGCCAGCAGCTTCCCCGATGACGAGGGTAGCTCCTACAATGAGCAGTTCTTC.

A note on this clonotype: It may be a read error: a sequence one base away is much more abundant. Since no conserved phenylalanine or tryptophan closes the CDR3, a read error is the likely cause. The chain couples TRBV6-2 or TRBV6-3 to TRBJ2-7, with TRBD1 as a possible D gene (6 bases). Deletions cut 6 bases from V and 0 bases from J, with 9 bases between. From germline, CDR1 is MNHEY and CDR2 SVGEGT. There are 13 residues in the CDR3. The CDR3 here is CASRGQISYEQYL. The CDR3 region has the DNA TGTGCCAGCAGGGGACAAATCTCCTACGAGCAGTACCTC.

The V call is TRBV2, the J call TRBJ1-2; 8 bases agree with TRBD1. Germline V gene data show CDR1 as SNHLY and CDR2 as FYNNEI. There are 14 residues in the CDR3. Unmatched junction bases numbered 1, after V lost 0 bases and J lost 4 bases. CDR3 residues: CASSEAGQVYGYTF. The CDR3, as DNA: TGTGCCAGCAGTGAAGCGGGACAGGTCTATGGCTACACCTTC.

This clonotype showed up just a few times. CDR3 in amino acids: CSARDIRLGFSPLHF. The DNA of the CDR3 is TGCAGTGCTAGAGACATTCGTTTGGGTTTTTCACCCCTCCACTTT. The chain couples TRBV20-1 to TRBJ1-6; D gene ambiguous. This CDR3 comprises 15 residues. The germline V gene has CDR1 DFQATT and CDR2 SNEGSKA (reference sequence). The V gene lost 0 bases and the J gene lost 9 bases, with 15 bases spanning the gap.

V is TRBV6-5 and J is TRBJ2-1; TRBD2 might be the D (6 bases). V was pared by 6 bases and J by 6 bases, with 9 bases between. The CDR3 runs to 12 residues. Germline CDR1 MNHEY, CDR2 SVGAGI. CDR3 protein: CASRPSVNEQFF. In DNA form, the CDR3 reads TGTGCCAGCAGACCTAGCGTCAATGAGCAGTTCTTC.

As regards this clonotype: One base away lies a much larger clone, so this may be a sequencing read error. No conserved phenylalanine or tryptophan is present at the end of the CDR3, so a read error is the likely explanation. This CDR3 is CASSAGTGEWEQYL. Here the CDR3 DNA reads TGTGCCAGCAGCGCCGGGACAGGGGAGTGGGAGCAGTACCTC. This chain connects TRBV27 to TRBJ2-7; 10 bases match TRBD1. The germline gives CDR1 MNHEY, CDR2 SMNVEV (reference sequence). CDR3 length: 14 residues. The ends lost 6 bases at V and 7 bases at J; junction bases unmatched: 9.

This chain links TRBV9 with TRBJ1-1; no firm D call. Germline V gene data show CDR1 as SGDLS and CDR2 as YYNGEE. The CDR3 totals 15 residues. The V end lost 0 bases, the J end lost 0 bases, and 9 bases lay between the germline ends. The CDR3 sequence is CASSVDTGLNTEAFF. The CDR3 DNA reads as TGTGCCAGCAGCGTAGACACGGGCCTGAACACTGAAGCTTTCTTT.

This clonotype was counted many times. The genes are TRBV27 and TRBJ2-5, with 9 bases identical to TRBD2. This CDR3 spans 15 amino acids. V shed 3 bases and J 5 bases; nucleotides not matched to a gene: 7. Germline-derived CDR1 and CDR2 are MNHEY and SMNVEV (reference sequence). CDR3 protein: CASSLAGGPGETQYF. The CDR3 nucleotides read TGTGCCAGCAGTTTGGCGGGAGGGCCTGGTGAGACCCAGTACTTC.

This clonotype has more than one count but fewer than ten. The genes are TRBV11-2 and TRBJ1-5, with D unclear. The germline CDR1 and CDR2 sequences are SGHAT and FQNNGV. This CDR3 has 15 amino acids. V was shortened by 5 bases and J by 0 bases, with 11 bases between the two germline ends. This chain's CDR3 is CASSPSADSNQPQHF. The DNA for the CDR3 is TGTGCCAGCAGCCCCTCGGCGGATAGCAATCAGCCCCAGCATTTT.

This clonotype was seen only a few times. The genes are TRBV20-1 and TRBJ1-1; D is unresolved. This CDR3 region has 11 residues. V lost 6 bases and J lost 4, with 9 bases in between. The V gene's germline CDR1 is DFQATT and CDR2 SNEGSKA (reference sequence). In DNA form, the CDR3 reads TGCAGTGCCCCGGGCGGCACTGAAGCTTTCTTT. It yields the protein CSAPGGTEAFF.

This clonotype was detected many times. V gene TRBV7-9 combines with J gene TRBJ2-7; D is undetermined. The V gene lost 2 bases and the J gene lost 7 bases, with 6 bases spanning the gap. Germline V CDR1 and CDR2: SEHNR, FQNEAQ (reference sequence). The CDR3 length is 11 residues. The CDR3 coding sequence is TGTGCCAGCAGCTTAAATCGGGAGCAGTACTTC. Translation gives CASSLNREQYF.

This chain connects TRBV5-1 to TRBJ2-7; either TRBD1 or TRBD2 may fit D (6 bases each). Germline V lookup: CDR1 SGHRS, CDR2 YFSETQ. Trimming left V 5 bases short and J 0 bases short, with 12 bases between. The CDR3 is made up of 14 amino acids. The CDR3 coding sequence is TGCGCCAGCAGACCGGGGGCGAACTCCTACGAGCAGTACTTC. Its translation is CASRPGANSYEQYF. The whole variable domain, remainder taken from reference TRBV5-1 and TRBJ2-7, is KAGVTQTPRYLIKTRGQQVTLSCSPISGHRSVSWYQQTPGQGLQFLFEYFSETQRNKGNFPGRFSGRQFSNSRSEMNVSTLELGDSALYLCASRPGANSYEQYFGPGTRLTVT.

This clonotype was observed a single time. A much larger clone lies a single base off, so this may be a read error. The genes are TRBV6-6 and TRBJ2-7, with D possibly matching TRBD2 (5 bases). Germline lookup yields CDR1 MNHNY and CDR2 SVGAGI (reference sequence). The CDR3 covers 15 residues. The CDR3 nucleotides are TGTGCCGGCAGTTACTCGGATTGGGAGACCTACGAGCAGTACTTC. Its protein product is CAGSYSDWETYEQYF.

The CDR3 DNA reads as TGTGCCAGGGGACTCACAGACTCCTACGAGCAGTACTTC. Translating gives CARGLTDSYEQYF. This chain uses TRBV6-4 with TRBJ2-7, with a tentative D call TRBD2 (6 bases). This CDR3 contains 13 residues. Trimming stripped 9 bases from V and 0 bases from J, with 12 bases between. Germline CDR1 reads MRHNA; CDR2 reads SNTAGT.

This clonotype was counted at least ten times. DNA for the CDR3: TGTGCCAGCCTCGGACAGGGGGAAGGCTATGGCTACACCTTC. As protein: CASLGQGEGYGYTF. The genes are TRBV12-3 or TRBV12-4 and TRBJ1-2; 10 nucleotides align to TRBD1. CDR3 length: 14 amino acids. V lost 8 bases, J lost 4 bases, and 7 bases stayed unmatched.